The rows below give T cell receptor beta chains drawn from one sample of a study of PD-1 blockade in mismatch repair-deficient tumors. The data were produced by immunoSEQ multiplex PCR, yet TCRdb's version contains in-frame clones alone and is incomplete. The sample consists of roughly 130,000 clones, about 88% of them appearing once. The input for sequencing was peripheral blood, taken approximately 73 weeks after starting pembrolizumab. The receptors here all came from an adult with mismatch repair-deficient cancer. Both conserved end residues are part of each CDR3. D genes are given only for firm matches. Clone size is stated in some rows and not others, as once, few, many or a class when expanded.

clone_size: .
d_call: .
j_call: TRBJ2-7
v_call: TRBV21-1
cdr3_aa: CASSKVAEPGSYEQYF
cdr3_nt: TGTGCCAGCAGCAAAGTCGCGGAGCCGGGCTCCTACGAGCAGTACTTC

clone_size: .
d_call: .
j_call: TRBJ2-2
v_call: TRBV27
cdr3_aa: CASSFSTGELFF
cdr3_nt: TGTGCCAGCAGTTTTTCCACCGGGGAGCTGTTTTTT

clone_size: .
d_call: TRBD2
j_call: TRBJ2-5
v_call: TRBV7-9
cdr3_aa: CASSLLAGVQETQYF
cdr3_nt: TGTGCCAGCAGCTTACTAGCGGGAGTACAAGAGACCCAGTACTTC

clone_size: .
d_call: TRBD1
j_call: TRBJ1-2
v_call: TRBV4-1
cdr3_aa: CASSIRTGGFGGYTF
cdr3_nt: TGCGCCAGCAGCATCAGGACAGGGGGCTTTGGTGGCTACACCTTC

clone_size: .
d_call: .
j_call: TRBJ2-7
v_call: TRBV7-9
cdr3_aa: CASSLARGNEQYF
cdr3_nt: TGTGCCAGCAGCTTAGCGAGAGGGAATGAGCAGTACTTC

clone_size: .
d_call: TRBD1
j_call: TRBJ2-2
v_call: TRBV7-9
cdr3_aa: CASSLAGTGAGELFF
cdr3_nt: TGTGCCAGCAGCTTAGCAGGGACAGGGGCCGGGGAGCTGTTTTTT

clone_size: once
d_call: .
j_call: TRBJ1-4
v_call: TRBV10-3
cdr3_aa: CAISEGGKRERLFF
cdr3_nt: TGTGCCATCAGTGAAGGGGGGAAACGAGAAAGACTGTTTTTT

clone_size: .
d_call: .
j_call: TRBJ2-7
v_call: TRBV5-1
cdr3_aa: CASSLGQGGAAGYEQYF
cdr3_nt: TGCGCCAGCAGCTTGGGTCAGGGAGGCGCTGCAGGTTACGAGCAGTACTTC

clone_size: once
d_call: .
j_call: TRBJ1-1
v_call: TRBV5-1
cdr3_aa: CASSPRPGKMNTEAFF
cdr3_nt: TGCGCCAGCAGTCCCAGGCCAGGAAAGATGAACACTGAAGCTTTCTTT

clone_size: .
d_call: TRBD2
j_call: TRBJ2-3
v_call: TRBV7-9
cdr3_aa: CASSLYRLAASGDTQYF
cdr3_nt: TGTGCCAGCAGCTTATACAGACTAGCGGCGTCAGGGGATACGCAGTATTTT

clone_size: .
d_call: TRBD2
j_call: TRBJ2-3
v_call: TRBV11-2
cdr3_aa: CASSYTSGSADTQYF
cdr3_nt: TGTGCCAGCAGCTATACTAGCGGGAGTGCAGATACGCAGTATTTT

clone_size: .
d_call: TRBD1
j_call: TRBJ2-7
v_call: TRBV6-1
cdr3_aa: CASSEGLGTGDFSYEQYF
cdr3_nt: TGTGCCAGCAGTGAAGGGTTAGGGACAGGGGATTTTAGCTACGAGCAGTACTTC

clone_size: .
d_call: .
j_call: TRBJ1-3
v_call: TRBV5-6
cdr3_aa: CASSLSSGNTIYF
cdr3_nt: TGTGCCAGCAGCTTAAGCTCTGGAAACACCATATATTTT

clone_size: .
d_call: .
j_call: TRBJ2-7
v_call: TRBV5-1
cdr3_aa: CASSLESGTGHEQYF
cdr3_nt: TGCGCCAGCAGCTTGGAGTCTGGGACCGGCCACGAGCAGTACTTC

clone_size: .
d_call: TRBD1
j_call: TRBJ2-6
v_call: TRBV4-1
cdr3_aa: CASSPWTGAISSGANVLTF
cdr3_nt: TGCGCCAGCAGCCCGTGGACAGGGGCGATTAGCTCTGGGGCCAACGTCCTGACTTTC

clone_size: .
d_call: .
j_call: TRBJ2-2
v_call: TRBV28
cdr3_aa: CASRLLGSDRDTYTGELFF
cdr3_nt: TGTGCCAGCAGACTATTGGGCTCAGACCGGGACACCTACACCGGGGAGCTGTTTTTT

clone_size: .
d_call: TRBD1
j_call: TRBJ2-3
v_call: TRBV28
cdr3_aa: CASSFGDRGADTQYF
cdr3_nt: TGTGCCAGCAGTTTCGGGGACAGGGGGGCAGATACGCAGTATTTT

clone_size: .
d_call: .
j_call: TRBJ2-3
v_call: TRBV27
cdr3_aa: CASSPLGRLQRLAQYF
cdr3_nt: TGTGCCAGCAGCCCGCTTGGACGGCTGCAACGTCTCGCGCAGTATTTT

clone_size: .
d_call: TRBD1
j_call: TRBJ2-5
v_call: TRBV4-1
cdr3_aa: CASSQLTGAKETQYF
cdr3_nt: TGCGCCAGCAGCCAACTGACAGGGGCCAAGGAGACCCAGTACTTC

clone_size: .
d_call: TRBD1
j_call: TRBJ2-5
v_call: TRBV2
cdr3_aa: CASHRGYQETQYF
cdr3_nt: TGTGCCAGCCACAGGGGGTACCAAGAGACCCAGTACTTC

clone_size: .
d_call: .
j_call: TRBJ2-7
v_call: TRBV11-3
cdr3_aa: CASSLVGMVYEQYF
cdr3_nt: TGTGCCAGCAGCTTGGTGGGCATGGTTTACGAGCAGTACTTC

clone_size: .
d_call: .
j_call: TRBJ1-5
v_call: TRBV4-1
cdr3_aa: CASSRIQGNQPQHF
cdr3_nt: TGCGCCAGCAGCCGCATACAGGGTAATCAGCCCCAGCATTTT

clone_size: .
d_call: .
j_call: TRBJ2-7
v_call: TRBV5-1
cdr3_aa: CASLPSGLGQYEQYF
cdr3_nt: TGCGCCAGCCTCCCCTCGGGCCTGGGTCAGTACGAGCAGTACTTC

clone_size: .
d_call: TRBD2
j_call: TRBJ2-1
v_call: TRBV27
cdr3_aa: CASSFSGSDEQFF
cdr3_nt: TGTGCCAGCAGTTTTAGCGGGAGTGATGAGCAGTTCTTC

clone_size: .
d_call: .
j_call: TRBJ1-5
v_call: TRBV2
cdr3_aa: CASNSRESSNQPQHF
cdr3_nt: TGTGCCAGCAATAGCCGGGAATCTAGCAATCAGCCCCAGCATTTT

clone_size: .
d_call: TRBD1
j_call: TRBJ1-4
v_call: TRBV4-2
cdr3_aa: CASSQGGQGAANEKLFF
cdr3_nt: TGTGCCAGCAGCCAAGGAGGGCAGGGGGCGGCTAATGAAAAACTGTTTTTT

clone_size: few
d_call: .
j_call: TRBJ1-1
v_call: TRBV19
cdr3_aa: CASSILLGGDSNTEAFF
cdr3_nt: TGTGCCAGTAGTATACTCTTGGGAGGGGACTCGAACACTGAAGCTTTCTTT

clone_size: .
d_call: TRBD2
j_call: TRBJ2-5
v_call: TRBV5-1
cdr3_aa: CASSLAGGSGETQYF
cdr3_nt: TGCGCCAGCAGCTTGGCGGGAGGGTCGGGGGAGACCCAGTACTTC

clone_size: .
d_call: TRBD2
j_call: TRBJ2-7
v_call: TRBV28
cdr3_aa: CASSPGTSGTYEQYF
cdr3_nt: TGTGCCAGCAGTCCCGGGACTAGCGGTACCTACGAGCAGTACTTC

clone_size: .
d_call: .
j_call: TRBJ1-2
v_call: TRBV4-3
cdr3_aa: CASSQDWDAGGGYTF
cdr3_nt: TGCGCCAGCAGCCAAGATTGGGACGCCGGGGGGGGCTACACCTTC

clone_size: .
d_call: .
j_call: TRBJ2-7
v_call: TRBV4-2
cdr3_aa: CASSQDLAARQYEQYF
cdr3_nt: TGTGCCAGCAGCCAAGATCTAGCCGCACGACAGTACGAGCAGTACTTC

clone_size: .
d_call: TRBD2
j_call: TRBJ2-5
v_call: TRBV10-3
cdr3_aa: CAISMGTSGPQETQYF
cdr3_nt: TGTGCCATCAGTATGGGGACTAGCGGACCGCAAGAGACCCAGTACTTC

clone_size: few
d_call: .
j_call: TRBJ2-2
v_call: TRBV6-6
cdr3_aa: CASRLRHRNTGELFF
cdr3_nt: TGTGCCAGCAGGTTAAGACATCGGAACACCGGGGAGCTGTTTTTT